This TCR beta chain was sequenced for a study of Graves' ophthalmopathy and Graves' hyperthyroidism. Study at large: Stable hyperthyroidism referred to disease that showed no ophthalmopathy within 18 months of follow-up.

Trimming at V came to 8 bases and at J to 3 bases, leaving 12 bases not matched to a gene. The length of the CDR3 is 16 residues. Looked up from germline, CDR1 is MDHEN and CDR2 is SYDVKM. Beta-chain TCR CDR3 regions were amplified from RNA transcripts. HTBI primers were employed in first-round RT-PCR, then a second-round multiplex PCR followed. TCRdb re-analysed the multiplex PCR reads in MiXCR, keeping a single row per CDR3 protein. The sample holds 560,000 or so distinct CDR3 sequences, roughly 39% seen once. This clonotype was found many times. This TCR came from an adult man with Graves' hyperthyroidism. The sample consisted of peripheral blood or thyroid tissue (not recorded which). The rearrangement joins TRBV28 to TRBJ1-1; 10 bases agree with TRBD1. CDR3 residues: CASYTDRGRRDTEAFF. CDR3 coding DNA: TGTGCCAGCTACACCGACAGGGGGCGAAGGGACACTGAAGCTTTCTTT. The entire variable domain, with the rest obtained from reference TRBV28 and TRBJ1-1, is as follows: DVKVTQSSRYLVKRTGEKVFLECVQDMDHENMFWYRQDPGLGLRLIYFSYDVKMKEKGDIPEGYSVSREKKERFSLILESASTNQTSMYLCASYTDRGRRDTEAFFGQGTRLTVV.